The 28 T cell receptor beta chains in this list originate from one sample, sequenced in a study of blood T cell repertoires in COVID-19 (dated by TCRdb to the early 2020s). Receptors were amplified or captured by the immunoSEQ multiplex PCR assay. TCRdb re-hosts the immuneACCESS table, in-frame sequences only. Its copies lack some clones; in the studies checked, an unresolved V gene accounts for under half of them, and the cause for the rest is not known. Recorded for this sample are about 200,000 clones; roughly 90% of them occurred a single time. 1.5% to 2% of the sample rests with the top ten. Input material: peripheral blood. All receptors come from a man aged 18 to 30 with active or convalescent COVID-19.

The rearrangement uses TRBV5-4 and TRBJ1-2; D is perhaps TRBD1 (6 bases). CDR1 SGHNT and CDR2 YYREEE come from the germline V gene (reference sequence). The CDR3 spans 14 residues. V lost 3 bases and J lost 4, with 13 bases in between. The DNA for the CDR3 is TGTGCCAGCAGCTATTTAGACAGGTTCTATGGCTACACCTTC. Translating it yields CASSYLDRFYGYTF.

The chain employs TRBV27 and TRBJ2-3; D is possibly TRBD1 (7 bases). V gave up 7 bases and J gave up 6 bases, with 23 bases separating them. Germline V gene sequence: CDR1 MNHEY, CDR2 SMNVEV (reference sequence). This CDR3 spans 16 amino acids. The CDR3 protein is CASTSPPGQRADTQYF. CDR3 sequence (DNA): TGTGCCAGCACCTCGCCGCCGGGACAGCGGGCGGATACGCAGTATTTT.

This chain connects TRBV5-1 to TRBJ2-7; a weak D match, TRBD1 (5 bases). Trimming removed 4 bases at V and 2 bases at J, with 13 bases between. The CDR3 spans 14 residues. The germline V gene has CDR1 SGHRS and CDR2 YFSETQ. The DNA of the CDR3 is TGCGCCAGCAGCCCGACTGGGGCCACCTACGAGCAGTACTTC. Amino acids: CASSPTGATYEQYF.

This chain uses TRBV2 with TRBJ2-2; the match to TRBD1 covers 8 bases. Germline assignment: CDR1 SNHLY and CDR2 FYNNEI. V was pared by 6 bases and J by 6 bases, with 6 bases of the junction left unmatched. The CDR3 loop spans 14 amino acids. In nucleotides, the CDR3 is TGTGCCAGCAGATCCAGGGGGCTTCCCGGGGAGCTGTTTTTT. It specifies CASRSRGLPGELFF.

The chain recombines TRBV7-9 with TRBJ1-2, with D hard to call. This CDR3 spans 15 amino acids. With 5 bases removed from V and 5 bases from J, the gap between germline ends came to 18 bases. Germline V gene sequence: CDR1 SEHNR, CDR2 FQNEAQ (reference sequence). CDR3 sequence reads: CASSIGPTATYGYTF. For the CDR3, the DNA is TGTGCCAGCAGCATAGGCCCGACTGCCACATATGGCTACACCTTC.

The V gene is TRBV21-1, the J gene TRBJ2-3; TRBD2 is the table's D call and was not checked against the DNA. TRBV21-1 is marked as a pseudogene. The CDR3 has 16 residues. In DNA, the CDR3 is TGTGCCAGCAGCAAAGGGTCGGTTCCTAGCACAGATACGCAGTATTTT. Encoded protein: CASSKGSVPSTDTQYF.

The chain links TRBV6-4 to TRBJ2-2; 7 nucleotides align to TRBD2. CDR1 is MRHNA, CDR2 SNTAGT, per germline. J lost 1 base, V lost 4 bases, and 0 bases had no gene match. The CDR3 consists of 14 residues. The CDR3 DNA reads TGTGCCAGCAGTGCGGGGGGGAACACCGGGGAGCTGTTTTTT. This sequence encodes CASSAGGNTGELFF.

The gene calls are TRBV7-9 and TRBJ2-7, with D possibly being TRBD1 (6 bases). The germline CDR1 and CDR2 sequences are SEHNR and FQNEAQ (reference sequence). V lost 5 bases to trimming and J lost 3 bases, with 14 bases between them. This CDR3 spans 14 amino acids. Here the CDR3 reads CASSQTGMNYEQYF. The CDR3 bases are TGTGCCAGCAGCCAGACAGGAATGAACTACGAGCAGTACTTC.

The chain recombines TRBV6-5 with TRBJ1-1; D might be TRBD1 (5 bases). The germline V gene encodes CDR1 MNHEY and CDR2 SVGAGI. The V end was cut by 6 bases, the J end by 2 bases, with 10 bases between. The CDR3 is 13 amino acids. CDR3 bases: TGTGCCAGCAGGACGACAGTTAACACTGAAGCTTTCTTT. Its translation: CASRTTVNTEAFF.

The rearrangement joins TRBV5-6 to TRBJ2-5; 7 bases are a match to TRBD1. The trim removed 7 bases at V and 1 base at J, leaving 4 bases unmatched. CDR3 size: 13 residues. The germline V gene encodes CDR1 SGHDT and CDR2 YYEEEE. The CDR3 nucleotides are TGTGCCAGCGGAAGGGGGCCCCAAGAGACCCAGTACTTC. Amino acids: CASGRGPQETQYF.

The table lists this clone with a few counts. V gene TRBV3-1 (or the pseudogene TRBV3-2) combines with J gene TRBJ1-1, with 7 bases that match TRBD1. Germline V CDR1 and CDR2: LGHDT, YNNKEL (reference sequence). This CDR3 is built from 17 residues. Unmatched junction bases numbered 14, after V lost 2 bases and J lost 5 bases. CDR3 residues: CASSQNRDSSIGTEAFF. DNA of the CDR3: TGTGCCAGCAGCCAAAACCGGGACAGCTCAATCGGGACTGAAGCTTTCTTT.

The genes are TRBV7-9 and TRBJ2-1; unclear D gene. Trimming took 1 base from V and 2 from J, leaving 9 bases between them. Germline values: CDR1 SEHNR, CDR2 FQNEAQ (reference sequence). This CDR3 region has 15 residues. The CDR3 region is CASSLVVDTYNEQFF. The CDR3 DNA reads as TGTGCCAGCAGCTTAGTTGTCGACACCTACAATGAGCAGTTCTTC.

The genes are TRBV30 and TRBJ2-1; 10 bases map to TRBD1. The CDR3 extends over 15 amino acids. Trimming at V came to 5 bases and at J to 2 bases, leaving 6 bases not matched to a gene. Germline-derived CDR1 and CDR2 are GTSNPN and SVGIG (reference sequence). CDR3 bases: TGTGCCTGGTGTACCGGGACAGGGGCCTACAATGAGCAGTTCTTC. Protein sequence: CAWCTGTGAYNEQFF. The variable domain in full, completed from reference TRBV30 and TRBJ2-1, reads SQTIHQWPATLVQPVGSPLSLECTVEGTSNPNLYWYRQAAGRGLQLLFYSVGIGQISSEVPQNLSASRPQDRQFILSSKKLLLSDSGFYLCAWCTGTGAYNEQFFGPGTRLTVL.

This clone was seen only once. V usage is TRBV19 and J usage is TRBJ2-5; 7 bases align to TRBD1. V lost 5 bases and J lost 1; bases outside the gene matches: 4. Germline V CDR1 and CDR2: LNHDA, SQIVND (reference sequence). The CDR3 is made up of 14 amino acids. Here the CDR3 reads CASSLQGPQETQYF. CDR3 DNA sequence: TGTGCCAGTAGTTTACAGGGGCCCCAAGAGACCCAGTACTTC.

The chain has TRBV7-9 and TRBJ1-2; maybe TRBD1 (6 bases). Trimming removed 5 bases at V and 2 bases at J, with 15 bases between. The CDR3 contains 15 residues. Per germline, CDR1 SEHNR and CDR2 FQNEAQ (reference sequence). The CDR3 sequence is CASSPRQDPNYGYTF. The CDR3 DNA follows: TGTGCCAGCAGCCCTCGACAGGATCCGAACTATGGCTACACCTTC.

CDR3 amino acids: CASSSTTGAQETQYF. The CDR3, as DNA: TGTGCCAGCAGCTCTACTACAGGGGCACAAGAGACCCAGTACTTC. V usage is TRBV5-6 and J usage is TRBJ2-5; 7 bases line up with TRBD1. Trimming took 3 bases from V and 2 from J; bases not matched to a gene: 7. The CDR3 length is 15 residues. Germline CDR1 reads SGHDT; CDR2 reads YYEEEE.

There are a few counts of this clone. The chain couples TRBV2 to TRBJ2-7; 8 positions match TRBD1. V was pared by 2 bases and J by 2 bases, with 5 bases of the junction left unmatched. The CDR3 is made up of 15 amino acids. CDR1 SNHLY and CDR2 FYNNEI come from the germline V gene. CDR3 residues: CASSELGQVTYEQYF. CDR3 nucleotide sequence: TGTGCCAGCAGTGAACTGGGACAGGTAACCTACGAGCAGTACTTC.

This chain joins TRBV12-3 or TRBV12-4 and TRBJ2-1; D is possibly TRBD1 (5 bases). The CDR3 loop spans 13 amino acids. With 5 bases removed from V and 7 bases from J, the gap between germline ends came to 12 bases. In nucleotides, the CDR3 is TGTGCCAGCAGTCCCTTGACAGTGAATGAGCAGTTCTTC. It is translated as CASSPLTVNEQFF.

V usage is TRBV7-6 and J usage is TRBJ1-1; D ambiguous. The germline V gene has CDR1 SGHVS and CDR2 FNYEAQ. The length of the CDR3 is 11 residues. V gave up 4 bases and J gave up 3 bases, with 3 bases separating them. CDR3 loop: CASSSYTEAFF. The CDR3 nucleotides read TGTGCCAGCAGCTCATACACTGAAGCTTTCTTT.

V is TRBV11-2 and J is TRBJ1-5; no firm D call. CDR3 length: 15 residues. V lost 5 bases and J 7 bases, leaving 18 bases between the germline ends. Looked up from germline, CDR1 is SGHAT and CDR2 is FQNNGV. The CDR3 DNA sequence: TGTGCCAGCAGCACGGACGGGAGGGTGAGCCAGCCCCAGCATTTT. Its translation: CASSTDGRVSQPQHF.

On this clone: The identical CDR3 is also encoded by other nucleotide sequences in the sample. The rearrangement joins TRBV5-1 to TRBJ1-1, with D maybe TRBD1 (6 bases). V was shortened by 5 bases and J by 4 bases, with 12 bases between the two germline ends. CDR3 length equals 13 residues. The germline V gene encodes CDR1 SGHRS and CDR2 YFSETQ. This CDR3 is CASSLRGGTEAFF. The CDR3 DNA follows: TGCGCCAGCAGTTTAAGGGGGGGCACTGAAGCTTTCTTT.

The chain carries TRBV20-1 and TRBJ1-1; D perhaps matches TRBD1 (6 bases). The V gene lost 3 bases and the J gene lost 1 base, with 15 bases spanning the gap. CDR1 is DFQATT, CDR2 SNEGSKA, per germline (reference sequence). The CDR3 runs to 15 residues. Here the CDR3 reads CSASTPGHQNTEAFF. CDR3 nucleotides: TGCAGTGCTAGTACCCCGGGACATCAGAACACTGAAGCTTTCTTT.

The rearrangement links TRBV29-1 to TRBJ2-7, with 9 bases fitting TRBD2. Germline loops: CDR1 SQVTM, CDR2 ANQGSEA. The CDR3 runs 13 residues. V shed 5 bases, J shed 2 bases, and the junction held 4 bases outside the gene matches. CDR3 in amino acids: CSVKTSGAYEQYF. For the CDR3, the DNA is TGCAGCGTTAAGACTAGCGGTGCCTACGAGCAGTACTTC.

The V gene is TRBV7-9, the J gene TRBJ2-1; 9 bases line up with TRBD1. The germline V gene has CDR1 SEHNR and CDR2 FQNEAQ (reference sequence). The CDR3 contains 13 residues. V shed 5 bases, J shed 7 bases, and the junction held 3 bases outside the gene matches. Here the CDR3 DNA reads TGTGCCAGCAGCCGGGACAGGGTAAATGAGCAGTTCTTC. It encodes CASSRDRVNEQFF.

A note on this clone: A much larger clone lies one base from this, so it may be a read error. The CDR3 here is CASSYTANTEAFF. CDR3 DNA sequence: TGTGCCAGCAGTTACACAGCGAACACTGAAGCTTTCTTT. The chain couples TRBV6-5 to TRBJ1-1; no definite D call. The V and J ends lost 2 bases and 1 base respectively, with 5 bases between them. CDR3 length: 13 residues. Germline V gene data show CDR1 as MNHEY and CDR2 as SVGAGI.

The chain carries TRBV7-8 and TRBJ1-4, with 7 bases identical to TRBD1. The V segment lost 3 bases and the J segment 8 bases; nucleotides outside the gene matches: 6. Germline V gene data show CDR1 as SGHVS and CDR2 as FQNEAQ. This CDR3 is 14 amino acids long. CDR3 amino acids: CASSFWGQKEKLFF. The CDR3 DNA follows: TGTGCCAGCAGCTTTTGGGGACAGAAGGAAAAACTGTTTTTT. The complete variable domain, with remaining parts taken from reference TRBV7-8 and TRBJ1-4, reads GAGVSQSPRYKVAKRGQDVALRCDPISGHVSLFWYQQALGQGPEFLTYFQNEAQLDKSGLPSDRFFAERPEGSVSTLKIQRTQQEDSAVYLCASSFWGQKEKLFFGSGTQLSVL.

This rearrangement joins TRBV21-1 to TRBJ2-2; the table's TRBD1 call for D was not verified on the DNA. TRBV21-1 is given as a pseudogene. The CDR3 length is 14 residues. The CDR3 here is CARDRGLYTGELFF. CDR3 DNA sequence: TGTGCCAGGGACAGGGGGTTGTACACCGGGGAGCTGTTTTTT.

This clone was recorded a few times. V and J are TRBV6-2 or TRBV6-3 and TRBJ1-5; D perhaps matches TRBD1 (5 bases). CDR1 is MNHEY, CDR2 SVGEGT, per germline. With 5 bases removed from V and 5 bases from J, the gap between germline ends came to 19 bases. The CDR3 runs to 16 residues. This CDR3 is CASSPLLGGEYQPQHF. CDR3 nucleotide sequence: TGTGCCAGCAGTCCGCTCTTGGGAGGGGAATATCAGCCCCAGCATTTT.